This T cell receptor beta chain is from a study of blood T cell repertoires in COVID-19. Study details: There were acute and convalescent COVID-19 samples, and they came from the United States, Italy and Spain. PBMCs, B-cell-depleted T cells, or T cells were the source of the cDNA or gDNA that made up the material.

In the authors' workflow: Estimation of nucleated cell counts was performed using reference gene primer amplification. Libraries were prepared by immunoSEQ multiplex PCR; TCRdb keeps only in-frame clonotypes and omits some of them. Clone size and V and J calls were adopted from that table, with D and trimming inferred from the DNA. The table shows a few hundred thousand clones, with around 81% occurring only once. V gave up 3 bases and J gave up 1 base, with 9 bases separating them. The CDR3 sequence is 14 residues long. Germline lookup yields CDR1 KGHSH and CDR2 LQKENI. V gene TRBV18 combines with J gene TRBJ1-1; unclear D gene. The source of this sequence is a human donor in a cohort sampled during active COVID-19. The sample taken for sequencing was peripheral blood. The chain's CDR3 is CASSPGSQNTEAFF. The CDR3 coding sequence is TGTGCCAGCTCACCGGGGAGCCAGAACACTGAAGCTTTCTTT.